This TCR beta chain appears in the sequencing data of a study of blood T cell repertoires in COVID-19. Study as a whole: Both acute and convalescent COVID-19 samples were obtained from the United States, Italy and Spain. PBMCs, B-cell-depleted T cells, or T cells provided the cDNA or gDNA that made up the material.

Germline V gene lookup returns CDR1 ENHRY and CDR2 SYGVKD. The trim removed 10 bases at V and 3 bases at J, leaving 11 bases unmatched. The CDR3 contains 14 residues. Original handling: Reference gene primer amplification yielded estimated nucleated cell counts. Using immunoSEQ multiplex PCR, the repertoire was profiled, and TCRdb retains in-frame clones only, with some absent. For V, J and clone size, that table is used; D and trimming come from the DNA. The sample lists about 400,000 clones; 85% to 90% were seen once. The J gene is TRBJ2-7, the V gene TRBV10-3, with 8 bases matching TRBD2. The TCR was taken from a human donor in a cohort sampled during active COVID-19. The sample consisted of peripheral blood. CDR3 in DNA: TGTGCCAGTCGACCCCGGAGCGGGGGCTACGAGCAGTACTTC. It is translated as CASRPRSGGYEQYF.